This TCR beta chain was sequenced in a study of cytomegalovirus exposure and HLA in healthy donors. The CDR3 loop spans 17 amino acids. The germline CDR1 and CDR2 sequences are WSHSY and SAAADI. The V gene lost 3 bases and the J gene lost 0 bases, with 12 bases spanning the gap. The PCR was carried out with 60 Vbeta primers and 13 Jbeta primers. Method: immunoSEQ multiplex PCR; TCRdb's copy keeps in-frame clones and lacks some. The sample holds about 170,000 clones, roughly three quarters seen once. This clone has only a few counts. The receptor was isolated from a woman in her 50s in good health and CMV-seronegative. Sequencing was carried out using PBMCs. The chain has TRBV10-2 and TRBJ2-6; D unresolved. The CDR3 bases are TGCGCCAGCAGTGACCCAGATACAGTCTCTGGGGCCAACGTCCTGACTTTC. Translation gives CASSDPDTVSGANVLTF.